The present TCR beta chain was sequenced within a study of T cells in Graves' hyperthyroidism and ophthalmopathy. It was uncontrolled infection, other autoimmune disease, pregnancy or lactation that excluded patients. Each diagnosis was grounded in clinical symptoms, serum thyroxine and TRAb, thyroid ultrasound, and orbital computed tomography. A remark on this clonotype: Its matching antigen is unknown.

CDR3 length equals 15 residues. V lost 4 bases to trimming and J lost 2 bases, with 12 bases between them. Germline V gene data show CDR1 as MNHEY and CDR2 as SVGAGI. Overall study findings and caveats: Most thyroid clonotypes expanded above 0.001 appeared in blood too. The model foresaw ophthalmopathy a median around 6.8 months prior to onset.

Researchers amplified the TCR beta CDR3 regions from RNA transcripts. HTBI primers were used for first-round RT-PCR of the TCR CDR3. One entry per CDR3 protein results from TCRdb running MiXCR on the multiplex PCR reads. Among 640,000 or so distinct CDR3 sequences, about 14% were seen once, and the ten largest hold roughly 4.3%. The sample taken for sequencing was blood. The sequence came from a woman in her forties with Graves' ophthalmopathy. V is TRBV6-5 and J is TRBJ1-3, with D uncertain. The CDR3 nucleotides read TGTGCCAGCAGTTCCCGCGGAGGGCCTGGAAACACCATATATTTT. It translates to CASSSRGGPGNTIYF.